This T cell receptor beta chain is from a study of blood T cell repertoires in COVID-19. How the authors handled the data: Estimation of nucleated cell counts was performed using reference gene primer amplification. The assay was immunoSEQ multiplex PCR, and TCRdb's table has in-frame clones only and misses some. V and J calls and clone size come straight from that table; D and trimming were deduced from the DNA. Counted here are under 200,000 clones, 65% to 85% occurring once; the ten biggest clones make up roughly 6%. This clone has more than one count but fewer than ten. The CDR3 covers 14 residues. The germline CDR1 and CDR2 sequences are SGHRS and YFSETQ. V was trimmed by 5 bases and J by 0 bases, leaving 9 bases between them. Participants' reported clinical history set cohort assignment.

This rearrangement joins TRBV5-1 to TRBJ1-5; D not resolved. The source material was PBMCs or T cells enriched from blood (not recorded which). The receptor's source is a woman in her forties with acute COVID-19. CDR3 residues: CASSPGDSNQPQHF. DNA of the CDR3: TGCGCCAGCAGTCCGGGAGATAGCAATCAGCCCCAGCATTTT.